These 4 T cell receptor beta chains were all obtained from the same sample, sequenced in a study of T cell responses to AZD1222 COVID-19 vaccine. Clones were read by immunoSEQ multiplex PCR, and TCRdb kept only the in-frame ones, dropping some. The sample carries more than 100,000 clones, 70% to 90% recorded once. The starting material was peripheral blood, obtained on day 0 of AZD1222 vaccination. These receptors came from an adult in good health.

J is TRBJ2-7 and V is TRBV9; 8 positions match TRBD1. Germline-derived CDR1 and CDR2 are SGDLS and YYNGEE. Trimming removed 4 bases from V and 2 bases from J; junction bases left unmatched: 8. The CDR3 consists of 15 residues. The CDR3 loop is CASSPSGGLTYEQYF. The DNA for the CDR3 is TGTGCCAGCAGCCCATCAGGGGGCTTGACCTACGAGCAGTACTTC.

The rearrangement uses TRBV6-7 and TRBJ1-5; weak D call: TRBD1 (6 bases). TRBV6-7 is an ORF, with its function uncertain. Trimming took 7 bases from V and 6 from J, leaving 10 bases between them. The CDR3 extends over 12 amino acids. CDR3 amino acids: CASNNRAQPQHF. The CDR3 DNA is TGTGCCAGCAACAACAGGGCTCAGCCCCAGCATTTT.

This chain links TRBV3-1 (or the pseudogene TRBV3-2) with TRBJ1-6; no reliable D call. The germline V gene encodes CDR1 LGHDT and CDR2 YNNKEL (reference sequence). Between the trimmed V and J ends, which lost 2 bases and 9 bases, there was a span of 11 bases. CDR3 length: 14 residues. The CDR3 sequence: CASSQLGSSSPLHF. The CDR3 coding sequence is TGTGCCAGCAGCCAATTGGGTAGTAGTTCACCCCTCCACTTT.

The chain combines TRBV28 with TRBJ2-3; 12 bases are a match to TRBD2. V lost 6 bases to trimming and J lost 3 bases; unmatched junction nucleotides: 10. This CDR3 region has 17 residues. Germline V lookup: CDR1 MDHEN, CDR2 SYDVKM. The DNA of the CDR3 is TGTGCCAGCAGCCCAGGACTAGCGGGATCGGGTACAGATACGCAGTATTTT. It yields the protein CASSPGLAGSGTDTQYF.